The present TCR beta chain was sequenced within a study of T cells after yellow fever vaccination (dated by TCRdb to about 2019). Some background on the complete study: Libraries from fractions with low cell numbers were prepared with the SMART-Seq v4 Ultra Low Input RNA kit. To follow T-cell clones before and after primary and booster YFV17D yellow fever vaccination, bulk TCR alpha and beta repertoires were sequenced over time. Two healthy male donors, one aged 18 to 29 and one aged 30 to 40 years, were included in the cohort. Blood was drawn at multiple timepoints before and after primary and secondary immunization, with bulk PBMC replicates and cell subsets isolated. The study at large found these results: The secondary T-cell response was found to be weaker but faster than the primary response, with a peak reached on day 5 rather than on day 15. Because abundant contaminating clonotypes from the bulk population could be contained in FACS-sorted repertoires, computational filtering was required. A small share of clonotypes was detected in both CD4 and CD8 compartments, with the overlap likely arising from convergent recombination. Because the study included only a couple of donors, the extent to which the findings can be generalized is limited. After the booster, most clones that had expanded after primary vaccination were detected again (nearly 98% of CD4 and roughly 86% of CD8), suggesting broad maintenance of memory.

Only a few counts were recorded for this clonotype. The antigen this receptor binds is unknown. No base quality values were provided; no much bigger clone lies one nucleotide off. Including cysteine and phenylalanine, the CDR3 has 15 amino acids. Just the 45-base CDR3 DNA is kept, in frame starting at base 1. Germline trimming: 3 bases from V, 2 bases from J; junction bases outside gene matches: 6. In the germline V gene (reference sequence), CDR1 corresponds to DFQATT and CDR2 to SNEGSKA. This sample's treatment or condition label indicates: live attenuated yellow fever vaccine strain. Two biological replicates of bulk PBMCs were collected at each blood-draw timepoint. A standard Ficoll-Paque protocol was used to isolate PBMCs from peripheral blood. TriZol was used to extract RNA from bulk PBMCs, CD4 and CD8 fractions, and dextramer-positive and dextramer-negative fractions. TCR cDNA was made using 5'RACE template switching, a step that added a universal primer site and unique molecular identifiers. Priming of cDNA synthesis was performed from both the TCR alpha and TCR beta constant segments. Libraries were amplified in two PCR steps, with sample barcodes and sequencing adapters added in the second step. Sequencing of the libraries was done on either Illumina HiSeq 2500 (2x100 bp) or NovaSeq (2x150 bp). The paper's data handling went like this. Reads were demultiplexed and collapsed into UMI consensus sequences with MIGEC, and V(D)J alignment was performed with MiXCR. Clonotypes responding to the vaccine were identified with edgeR on replicate PBMC samples, with the criteria of FDR below 0.01 and a log2 fold change above 5 up to day 15. Each bulk clonotype was labeled CD4 or CD8 based on which sequenced repertoire, CD4 or CD8, contained the clonotype at higher abundance. The public reads were run again by TCRdb, first through fastp at Q25 and then through MiXCR, and only productive beta chains were kept. Entries that share a CDR3 protein sequence are merged under the most common genes and DNA. TCRdb, rather than the study authors, made the V and J calls. The sample table lists 300,000 to 400,000 distinct CDR3 sequences, 8.7% of them with a count of one. The leading ten clones occupy 18% of the sample.

The chain is made from TRBV20-1 and TRBJ1-2; a stretch of 10 junction bases matches TRBD1. The specimen was PBMCs, collected on the day of the first yellow fever vaccination. The clonotype comes from a man between 18 and 35 years old who received the YFV17D yellow fever vaccine. The CDR3 loop reads CSARDRDRGNYGYTF. The sequenced DNA is TGCAGTGCTAGGGACCGGGACAGGGGAAACTATGGCTACACCTTC.